The 13 T cell receptor beta chains in this list originate from one sample, sequenced in a study of blood T cell repertoires in COVID-19. Measured with immunoSEQ multiplex PCR; TCRdb has only the in-frame clones, and not every one. The data contain roughly 350,000 clones, more than 70% of them singletons. The sequenced sample was peripheral blood. These receptors all stem from a woman in her seventies with COVID-19, enrolled during active disease.

The genes are TRBV7-9 and TRBJ2-2; D possibly corresponds to TRBD1 (5 bases). This CDR3 has 16 residues. The V gene lost 5 bases and the J gene lost 1 base, with 14 bases spanning the gap. Germline lookup yields CDR1 SEHNR and CDR2 FQNEAQ (reference sequence). The CDR3 bases are TGTGCCAGCAGCGTCAGGCAGGGAAGGAACACCGGGGAGCTGTTTTTT. Protein sequence: CASSVRQGRNTGELFF.

This clone has a handful of counts. The gene calls are TRBV5-1 and TRBJ2-7; 9 bases match TRBD1. Germline CDR1 is SGHRS and CDR2 is YFSETQ. The CDR3 runs 14 residues. The junction had 2 bases not matched to a gene; V was cut back by 3 bases and J by 1 base. CDR3 amino acids: CASSWTGDSYEQYF. CDR3 DNA sequence: TGCGCCAGCAGCTGGACAGGGGATTCCTACGAGCAGTACTTC.

J is TRBJ1-5 and V is TRBV11-2; D unresolved. The CDR3 is 14 amino acids. Germline V gene lookup returns CDR1 SGHAT and CDR2 FQNNGV. Trimming removed 5 bases from V and 6 bases from J, with 14 bases in between. For the CDR3, the DNA is TGTGCCAGCAGCCCCTTTGGGCTTGGTCAGCCCCAGCATTTT. This sequence encodes CASSPFGLGQPQHF.

V usage is TRBV5-1 and J usage is TRBJ2-7; 9 bases are a match to TRBD2. The trim removed 2 bases at V and 4 bases at J, leaving 10 bases unmatched. Germline CDR1 is SGHRS and CDR2 is YFSETQ. This CDR3 is 16 amino acids long. Here the CDR3 reads CASSFVGSGGSYEQYF. CDR3 nucleotides: TGCGCCAGCAGCTTTGTTGGTAGCGGGGGCAGTTACGAGCAGTACTTC.

The rearrangement uses TRBV5-6 and TRBJ2-1; 7 bases line up with TRBD2. The germline gives CDR1 SGHDT, CDR2 YYEEEE. V lost 4 bases to trimming and J lost 0 bases; unmatched junction nucleotides: 10. There are 17 residues in the CDR3. The CDR3 protein is CASSRVLAVGSYNEQFF. CDR3 in DNA: TGTGCCAGCAGCCGGGTGCTAGCGGTAGGCTCCTACAATGAGCAGTTCTTC.

The V and J genes are TRBV6-5 and TRBJ2-1; 9 positions agree with TRBD2. The CDR3 contains 15 residues. The V gene's germline CDR1 is MNHEY and CDR2 SVGAGI. The junction had 7 bases not matched to a gene; V was cut back by 4 bases and J by 6 bases. The CDR3 nucleotides read TGTGCCAGCAGTTGGTGGCGGGGGGGCCCCAATGAGCAGTTCTTC. This encodes CASSWWRGGPNEQFF.

V is TRBV24-1 and J is TRBJ2-6; 7 nucleotides agree with TRBD1. The CDR3 covers 17 residues. The germline V gene encodes CDR1 KGHDR and CDR2 SFDVKD. The trim removed 8 bases at V and 0 bases at J, leaving 9 bases unmatched. CDR3 loop: CATNTRQGTSGANVLTF. CDR3 bases: TGTGCCACCAATACTAGACAGGGCACCTCTGGGGCCAACGTCCTGACTTTC.

This clone has a single count. This sequence joins TRBV4-2 and TRBJ1-2; tentatively, D is TRBD1 (5 bases). CDR3 length: 16 residues. Germline V gene lookup returns CDR1 LGHNA and CDR2 YNFKEQ. Trimming left V 0 bases short and J 1 base short, with 12 bases between. The CDR3 DNA reads TGTGCCAGCAGCCAAGAGGGACTCGATGATAACTATGGCTACACCTTC. Translation: CASSQEGLDDNYGYTF.

This clone has only one observation. The rearrangement links TRBV18 to TRBJ1-5; 8 bases map to TRBD1. Trimming at V came to 3 bases and at J to 6 bases, leaving 4 bases not matched to a gene. Germline CDR1 is KGHSH and CDR2 is LQKENI. This CDR3 comprises 14 residues. The CDR3 protein is CASSPDRGGQPQHF. DNA of the CDR3: TGTGCCAGCTCACCCGACAGGGGCGGTCAGCCCCAGCATTTT.

The rearrangement links TRBV4-2 to TRBJ2-1; possible D gene TRBD1, 5 bases. The germline CDR1 and CDR2 sequences are LGHNA and YNFKEQ. There are 17 residues in the CDR3. V was clipped by 0 bases and J by 8 bases, with 20 bases between them. CDR3 loop: CASSQEGIGATLDEQFF. The DNA of the CDR3 is TGTGCCAGCAGCCAAGAGGGAATAGGGGCGACTCTCGATGAGCAGTTCTTC.

The chain uses TRBV6-5 and TRBJ1-6, with a tentative D call TRBD1 (5 bases). Germline V lookup: CDR1 MNHEY, CDR2 SVGAGI. With 0 bases removed from V and 5 bases from J, the gap between germline ends came to 11 bases. This CDR3 is 16 amino acids long. The CDR3 DNA is TGTGCCAGCAGTTACTCTTGGGGCGGTGATAATTCACCCCTCCACTTT. Amino acid sequence: CASSYSWGGDNSPLHF.

The chain is built from TRBV23-1 and TRBJ2-4, with D possibly being TRBD1 (8 bases). TRBV23-1 is known as an ORF, though its function is uncertain. The CDR3 has 21 amino acids. Trimming removed 2 bases from V and 1 base from J, with 27 bases in between. The CDR3 is CASSQAEFWTGRGSAKNIQYF. CDR3 DNA sequence: TGCGCCAGCAGTCAAGCGGAATTCTGGACAGGGAGGGGATCGGCCAAAAACATTCAGTACTTC.

The chain links TRBV4-1 to TRBJ1-6, with D tentatively TRBD1 (5 bases). The CDR3 is 15 residues long. Germline V gene sequence: CDR1 MGHRA, CDR2 YSYEKL. V was shortened by 0 bases and J by 7 bases, with 10 bases between the two germline ends. In DNA, the CDR3 is TGCGCCAGCAGCCAAGATGACAAGGGGAATTCACCCCTCCACTTT. Translation: CASSQDDKGNSPLHF.